These 17 T cell receptor beta chains share one sample of origin, sequenced in a study of cytomegalovirus exposure and HLA in healthy donors. 60 Vbeta and 13 Jbeta primers were used in PCR. Assay: immunoSEQ multiplex PCR; the TCRdb copy retains only in-frame clones and omits some. The sample has 110,000 or so clones; around 73% are singletons. Material: PBMCs. The receptors shown here come from a woman younger than 45 in good health and CMV-seropositive.

The chain links TRBV9 to TRBJ1-4; TRBD1 might be the D (6 bases). The CDR3 length is 17 residues. Germline CDR1 and CDR2: SGDLS and YYNGEE. The V gene lost 4 bases and the J gene lost 7 bases, with 23 bases spanning the gap. The CDR3 DNA reads TGTGCCAGCAGCCCTCGGCCGGGCGGGGGGCTCAGTGAAAAACTGTTTTTT. Translation: CASSPRPGGGLSEKLFF.

The table lists this clone with a count of one. The V and J genes are TRBV11-2 and TRBJ1-1, with 7 bases identical to TRBD1. This CDR3 spans 15 amino acids. The ends lost 5 bases at V and 0 bases at J; junction bases unmatched: 6. In germline, CDR1 is SGHAT, CDR2 FQNNGV. The CDR3: CASSGGQAVNTEAFF. The DNA for the CDR3 is TGTGCCAGCAGCGGAGGACAGGCGGTGAACACTGAAGCTTTCTTT.

The V call is TRBV7-9, the J call TRBJ1-5; 8 nucleotides agree with TRBD1. The V gene's germline CDR1 is SEHNR and CDR2 FQNEAQ (reference sequence). V lost 3 bases and J lost 9; bases outside the gene matches: 7. This CDR3 has 14 amino acids. The CDR3 bases are TGTGCCAGCAGCTTGGACAGGGATACTTCGCCCCAGCATTTT. Encoded protein: CASSLDRDTSPQHF.

The chain uses TRBV7-9 and TRBJ2-1, with 13 bases matching TRBD2. The length of the CDR3 is 16 residues. The J segment lost 8 bases and the V segment lost 5 bases, leaving 9 bases of the junction unmatched. CDR1 SEHNR and CDR2 FQNEAQ come from the germline V gene (reference sequence). CDR3: CASSTGLAGISHEQFF. The CDR3 region has the DNA TGTGCCAGCAGCACGGGACTAGCGGGGATTAGTCATGAGCAGTTCTTC.

The chain links TRBV9 to TRBJ2-1; TRBD2 agrees at 15 bases. The CDR3 is 17 amino acids. The V and J ends lost 3 bases and 9 bases, in that order; junction bases with no gene match: 10. Germline CDR1 and CDR2: SGDLS and YYNGEE. The CDR3 DNA is TGTGCCAGCAGCGCCCGGACTAGCGGGGGGGTCGGGCGTGAGCAGTTCTTC. Its translation is CASSARTSGGVGREQFF.

This rearrangement joins TRBV7-9 to TRBJ1-4; TRBD1 agrees at 10 bases. CDR1 is SEHNR and CDR2 is FQNEAQ in the germline V gene (reference sequence). This CDR3 has 13 residues. V shed 10 bases and J 6 bases; nucleotides not matched to a gene: 5. CDR3 sequence: CATRTGGDEKLFF. The CDR3 nucleotides read TGTGCCACTAGGACAGGGGGGGATGAAAAACTGTTTTTT.

This clone was picked up a small number of times. The gene calls are TRBV10-3 and TRBJ2-1, with 13 bases matching TRBD2. CDR1 is ENHRY and CDR2 is SYGVKD in the germline V gene. Trimming cost V 3 bases and J 8 bases; bases outside gene matches: 10. This CDR3 region has 17 residues. The CDR3 loop reads CAISESSGTSGKYEQFF. The CDR3 DNA reads TGTGCCATCAGTGAATCCTCCGGGACTAGCGGGAAGTATGAGCAGTTCTTC.

The gene calls are TRBV10-3 and TRBJ2-7; 11 nucleotides agree with TRBD2. The CDR3 covers 15 residues. V was clipped by 10 bases and J by 2 bases; unmatched bases: 10. In germline, CDR1 is ENHRY, CDR2 SYGVKD. CDR3 DNA sequence: TGTGCCACCTCGACCCTAGCGGGGGGCACCTACGAGCAGTACTTC. Translating gives CATSTLAGGTYEQYF.

J is TRBJ2-6 and V is TRBV19; no clear D gene. This CDR3 has 17 residues. CDR1 and CDR2 (germline): LNHDA, SQIVND (reference sequence). V was cut by 4 bases and J by 0 bases, with 13 bases left in between. CDR3 sequence (DNA): TGTGCCAGTAGTAGGGCCGATTACGACTCTGGGGCCAACGTCCTGACTTTC. Its translation is CASSRADYDSGANVLTF.

This clone turned up a few times. This chain uses TRBV4-1 with TRBJ2-4; possible D gene TRBD1, 6 bases. The V end lost 1 base, the J end lost 6 bases, and 13 bases lay between the germline ends. Germline lookup yields CDR1 MGHRA and CDR2 YSYEKL. The CDR3 sequence is 15 residues long. The CDR3 DNA reads as TGCGCCAGCAGCCAAGCTATTCCAGGGGTAAACATTCAGTACTTC. Encoded protein: CASSQAIPGVNIQYF.

CDR3 region: CASSLFSGQETQYF. CDR3 in DNA: TGCGCCAGCAGCTTGTTTAGCGGTCAAGAGACCCAGTACTTC. The V and J genes are TRBV5-1 and TRBJ2-5, with D maybe TRBD2 (6 bases). With 1 base removed from V and 2 bases from J, the gap between germline ends came to 9 bases. CDR1 and CDR2 (germline): SGHRS, YFSETQ. CDR3 length equals 14 residues.

DNA for the CDR3: TGTGCCTGGAGTGTGGGAGGACTAGCGTACACCGGGGAGCTGTTTTTT. Its translation: CAWSVGGLAYTGELFF. The chain couples TRBV30 to TRBJ2-2, with 9 bases lining up with TRBD2. Germline CDR1 and CDR2: GTSNPN and SVGIG (reference sequence). CDR3 length: 16 residues. J lost 3 bases, V lost 0 bases, and 5 bases had no gene match.

This chain uses TRBV10-2 with TRBJ1-1; no reliable D call. V shed 11 bases and J shed 0 bases, with 13 bases lying between them. Germline V CDR1 and CDR2: WSHSY, SAAADI. This CDR3 region has 13 residues. CDR3 bases: TGCGCCGCCGCGGAGCTTCTGAACACTGAAGCTTTCTTT. Amino acid sequence: CAAAELLNTEAFF.

This chain links TRBV9 with TRBJ2-1; 12 bases map to TRBD2. The CDR3 length is 15 residues. J was trimmed by 9 bases and V by 4 bases; bases with no gene match: 8. Germline loops: CDR1 SGDLS, CDR2 YYNGEE. DNA of the CDR3: TGTGCCAGCAGCTTACAGACTAGCGGGGGAACTGAGCAGTTCTTC. Protein product: CASSLQTSGGTEQFF.

The CDR3 bases are TGCGCCAGCTGCGAGTGGACAGCCAACACTGAAGCTTTCTTT. This gives the protein CASCEWTANTEAFF. The chain employs TRBV5-1 and TRBJ1-1; a possible D gene is TRBD1 (6 bases). Germline V lookup: CDR1 SGHRS, CDR2 YFSETQ. V lost 7 bases and J lost 2, with 15 bases in between. The CDR3 extends over 14 amino acids.

The DNA of the CDR3 is TGTGCCAGCAGCGAGGGGGCAACTAATGAAAAACTGTTTTTT. Its translation: CASSEGATNEKLFF. This chain joins TRBV9 and TRBJ1-4; D is possibly TRBD1 (6 bases). CDR3 size: 14 residues. V lost 3 bases and J lost 0, with 6 bases in between. Germline loops: CDR1 SGDLS, CDR2 YYNGEE.

CDR3 residues: CASSVSSQAAYEQYF. Here the CDR3 DNA reads TGTGCCAGCAGCGTAAGTTCACAGGCAGCCTACGAGCAGTACTTC. The V gene is TRBV9, the J gene TRBJ2-7; perhaps TRBD1 as D (5 bases). The CDR3 runs 15 residues. Germline CDR1 is SGDLS and CDR2 is YYNGEE. Deletions cut 1 base from V and 2 bases from J, with 13 bases between.